This T cell receptor (beta chain) is from a study of blood T cell repertoires in COVID-19. Study at large: Samples came from the United States, Italy and Spain, spanning acute and convalescent COVID-19. Nucleic acid was either cDNA or gDNA, and it came from T cells, B-cell-depleted T cells, or PBMCs.

There are 15 residues in the CDR3. Germline V lookup: CDR1 SGHRS, CDR2 YFSETQ. Between the trimmed V and J ends, which lost 2 bases and 4 bases, there was a span of 15 bases. Original data processing: Reference gene primers were amplified, and this amplification served to estimate nucleated cell counts. Sequenced by immunoSEQ multiplex PCR; TCRdb stores in-frame clones only, minus some. V and J calls and clone size are given by that table; D and trimming were obtained from the DNA. The table has some 90,000 clones, roughly 80% seen once. This TCR was recovered from a human donor in a cohort sampled during active COVID-19. The rearrangement uses TRBV5-1 and TRBJ1-2; D perhaps matches TRBD1 (5 bases). Source material: peripheral blood. CDR3 sequence: CASSFGSGGGYGYTF. The CDR3, as DNA: TGCGCCAGCAGCTTCGGGAGCGGGGGTGGCTATGGCTACACCTTC.